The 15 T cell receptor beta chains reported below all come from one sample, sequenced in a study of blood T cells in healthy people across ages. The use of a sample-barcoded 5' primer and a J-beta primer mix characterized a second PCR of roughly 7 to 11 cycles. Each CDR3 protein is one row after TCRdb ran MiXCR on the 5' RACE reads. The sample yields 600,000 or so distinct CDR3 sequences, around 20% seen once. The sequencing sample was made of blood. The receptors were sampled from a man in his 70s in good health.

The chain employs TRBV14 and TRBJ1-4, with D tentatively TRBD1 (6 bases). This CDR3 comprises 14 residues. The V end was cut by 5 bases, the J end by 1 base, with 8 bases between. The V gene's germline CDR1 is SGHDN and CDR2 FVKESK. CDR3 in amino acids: CASSNRVTNEKLFF. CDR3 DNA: TGTGCCAGCAGCAACAGGGTAACTAATGAAAAACTGTTTTTT.

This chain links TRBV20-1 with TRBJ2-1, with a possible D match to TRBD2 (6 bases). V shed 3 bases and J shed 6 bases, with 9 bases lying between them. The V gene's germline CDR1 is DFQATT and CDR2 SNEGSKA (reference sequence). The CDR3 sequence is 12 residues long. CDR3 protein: CSASPAGNEQFF. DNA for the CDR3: TGCAGTGCTAGTCCAGCGGGCAATGAGCAGTTCTTC.

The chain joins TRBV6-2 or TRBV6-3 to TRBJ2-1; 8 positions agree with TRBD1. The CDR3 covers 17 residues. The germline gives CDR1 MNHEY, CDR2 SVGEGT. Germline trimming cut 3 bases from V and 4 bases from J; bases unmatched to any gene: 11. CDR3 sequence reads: CASSYQAWDRPYNEQFF. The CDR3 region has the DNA TGTGCCAGCAGTTATCAAGCCTGGGACAGGCCTTACAATGAGCAGTTCTTC.

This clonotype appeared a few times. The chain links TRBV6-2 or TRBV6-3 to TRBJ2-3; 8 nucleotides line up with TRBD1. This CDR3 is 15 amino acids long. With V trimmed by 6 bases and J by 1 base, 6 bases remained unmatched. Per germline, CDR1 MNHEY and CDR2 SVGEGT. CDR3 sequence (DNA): TGTGCCAGCAGATTCAGGGGGCTAGGCACAGATACGCAGTATTTT. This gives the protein CASRFRGLGTDTQYF.

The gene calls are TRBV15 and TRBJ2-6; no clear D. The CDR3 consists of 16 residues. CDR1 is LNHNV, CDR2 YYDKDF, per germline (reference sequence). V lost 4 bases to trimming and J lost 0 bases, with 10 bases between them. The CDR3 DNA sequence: TGTGCCACCAGCACCTTCGGGTCCTCTGGGGCCAACGTCCTGACTTTC. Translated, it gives CATSTFGSSGANVLTF.

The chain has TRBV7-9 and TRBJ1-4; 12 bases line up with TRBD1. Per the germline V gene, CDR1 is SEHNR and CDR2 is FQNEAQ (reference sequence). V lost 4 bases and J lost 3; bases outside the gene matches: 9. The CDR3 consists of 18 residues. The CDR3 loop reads CASSSAGTGGTANEKLFF. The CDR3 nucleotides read TGTGCCAGCAGCTCTGCCGGGACAGGGGGCACCGCTAATGAAAAACTGTTTTTT.

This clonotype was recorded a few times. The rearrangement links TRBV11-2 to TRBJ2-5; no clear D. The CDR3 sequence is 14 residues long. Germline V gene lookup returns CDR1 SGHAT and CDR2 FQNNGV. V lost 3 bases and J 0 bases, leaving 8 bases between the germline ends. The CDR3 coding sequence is TGTGCCAGCAGCTTCCGGGTGTACCAAGAGACCCAGTACTTC. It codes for CASSFRVYQETQYF. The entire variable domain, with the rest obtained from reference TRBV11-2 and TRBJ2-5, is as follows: EAGVAQSPRYKIIEKRQSVAFWCNPISGHATLYWYQQILGQGPKLLIQFQNNGVVDDSQLPKDRFSAERLKGVDSTLKIQPAKLEDSAVYLCASSFRVYQETQYFGPGTRLLVL.

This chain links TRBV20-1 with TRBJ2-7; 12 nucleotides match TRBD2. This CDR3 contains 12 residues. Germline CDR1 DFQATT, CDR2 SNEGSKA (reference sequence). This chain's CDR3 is CSQTSGRNEQYF. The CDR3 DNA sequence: TGCAGCCAGACTAGCGGGAGAAACGAGCAGTACTTC.

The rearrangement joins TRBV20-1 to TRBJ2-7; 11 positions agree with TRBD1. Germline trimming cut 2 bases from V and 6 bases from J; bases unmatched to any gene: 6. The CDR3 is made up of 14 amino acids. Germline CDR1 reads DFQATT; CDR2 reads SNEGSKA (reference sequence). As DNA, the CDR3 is TGCAGTGCTAGAAAAGGGACAGGGGGGCGCGAGCAGTACTTC. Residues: CSARKGTGGREQYF.

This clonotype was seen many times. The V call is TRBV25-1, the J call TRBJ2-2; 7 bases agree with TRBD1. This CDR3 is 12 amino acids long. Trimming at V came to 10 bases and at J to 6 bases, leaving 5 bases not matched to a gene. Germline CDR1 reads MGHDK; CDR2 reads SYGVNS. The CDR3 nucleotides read TGTGCCACTCGGCAGGGGGCCGGGGAGCTGTTTTTT. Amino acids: CATRQGAGELFF.

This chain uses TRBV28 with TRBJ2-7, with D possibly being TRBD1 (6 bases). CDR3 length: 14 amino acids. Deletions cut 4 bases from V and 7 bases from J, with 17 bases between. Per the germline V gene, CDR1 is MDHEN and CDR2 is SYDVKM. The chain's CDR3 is CASSYRDTDMEQYF. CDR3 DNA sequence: TGTGCCAGCAGTTACCGGGACACCGATATGGAGCAGTACTTC.

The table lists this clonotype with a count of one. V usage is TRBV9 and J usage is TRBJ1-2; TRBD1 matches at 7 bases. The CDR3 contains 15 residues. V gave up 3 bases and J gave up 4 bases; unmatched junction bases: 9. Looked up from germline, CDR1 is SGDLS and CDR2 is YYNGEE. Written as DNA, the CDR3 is TGTGCCAGCAGCGAAAAGACAGGGAGTTCCTATGGCTACACCTTC. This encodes CASSEKTGSSYGYTF.

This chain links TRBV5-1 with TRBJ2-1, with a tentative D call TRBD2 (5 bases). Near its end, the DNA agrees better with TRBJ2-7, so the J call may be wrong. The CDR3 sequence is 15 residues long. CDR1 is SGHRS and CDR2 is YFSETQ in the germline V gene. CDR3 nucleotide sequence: TGCGCCAGCAGCTTTTTCAAGGCGGCGGGCTACGAGCAGTACTTC. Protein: CASSFFKAAGYEQYF.

CDR3 nucleotides: TGTGCCAGCAGTTACTCTATAGGACAGAGCACCTACAATGAGCAGTTCTTC. It codes for CASSYSIGQSTYNEQFF. The chain uses TRBV6-2 or TRBV6-3 and TRBJ2-1, with D perhaps matching TRBD1 (6 bases). The CDR3 is 17 amino acids. CDR1 and CDR2 from the germline V gene are MNHEY and SVGEGT. The ends were cut back, 0 bases at V and 2 bases at J, with 14 bases in the middle.

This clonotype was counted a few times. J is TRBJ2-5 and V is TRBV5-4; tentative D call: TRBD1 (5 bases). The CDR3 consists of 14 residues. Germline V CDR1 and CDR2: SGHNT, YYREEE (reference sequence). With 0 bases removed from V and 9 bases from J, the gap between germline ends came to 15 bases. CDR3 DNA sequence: TGTGCCAGCAGCTTGGATCCAGGGTCTCGGGCCCAGTACTTC. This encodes CASSLDPGSRAQYF.